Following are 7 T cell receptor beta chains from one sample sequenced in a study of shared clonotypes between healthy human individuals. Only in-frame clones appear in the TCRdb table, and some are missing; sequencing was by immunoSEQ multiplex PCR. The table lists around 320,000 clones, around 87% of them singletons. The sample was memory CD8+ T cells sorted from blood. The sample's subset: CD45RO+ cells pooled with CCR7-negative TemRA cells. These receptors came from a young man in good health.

In nucleotides, the CDR3 is TGTGCCAGCGCCGGGACCCCCACCTACGAGCAGTACTTC. Its protein product is CASAGTPTYEQYF. This chain links TRBV2 with TRBJ2-7; D is tentatively TRBD1 or TRBD2 (5 bases each). With 8 bases removed from V and 2 bases from J, the gap between germline ends came to 13 bases. The CDR3 has 13 residues. Per the germline V gene, CDR1 is SNHLY and CDR2 is FYNNEI.

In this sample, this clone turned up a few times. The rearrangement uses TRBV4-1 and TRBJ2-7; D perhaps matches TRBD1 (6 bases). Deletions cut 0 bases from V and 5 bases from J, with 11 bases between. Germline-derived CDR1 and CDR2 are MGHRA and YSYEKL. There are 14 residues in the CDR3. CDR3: CASSQEGAAHEQYF. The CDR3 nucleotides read TGCGCCAGCAGCCAAGAGGGGGCCGCCCACGAGCAGTACTTC.

The CDR3, as DNA: TGCGCCAGCAGCTTGGACGAGATTTTGGGGATGTCATACGAGCAGTACTTC. Protein sequence: CASSLDEILGMSYEQYF. This rearrangement joins TRBV5-1 to TRBJ2-7; D not resolved. Trimming shortened V by 0 bases and J by 4 bases, and 20 bases separated the two germline ends. The CDR3 consists of 17 residues. Germline CDR1 reads SGHRS; CDR2 reads YFSETQ. Together with reference TRBV5-1 and TRBJ2-7, the CDR3 gives the full variable domain: KAGVTQTPRYLIKTRGQQVTLSCSPISGHRSVSWYQQTPGQGLQFLFEYFSETQRNKGNFPGRFSGRQFSNSRSEMNVSTLELGDSALYLCASSLDEILGMSYEQYFGPGTRLTVT.

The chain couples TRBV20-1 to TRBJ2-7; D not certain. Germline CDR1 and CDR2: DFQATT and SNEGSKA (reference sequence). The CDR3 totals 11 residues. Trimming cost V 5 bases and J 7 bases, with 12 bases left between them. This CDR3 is CSAGFLGEQYF. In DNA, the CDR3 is TGCAGTGCTGGCTTTCTGGGGGAGCAGTACTTC.

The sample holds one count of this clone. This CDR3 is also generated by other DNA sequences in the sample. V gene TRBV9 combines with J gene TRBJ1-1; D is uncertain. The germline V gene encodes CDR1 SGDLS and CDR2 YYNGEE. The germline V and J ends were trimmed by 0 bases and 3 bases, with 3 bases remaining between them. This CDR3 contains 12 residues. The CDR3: CASSVADTEAFF. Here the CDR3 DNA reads TGTGCCAGCAGCGTAGCCGACACTGAAGCTTTCTTT.

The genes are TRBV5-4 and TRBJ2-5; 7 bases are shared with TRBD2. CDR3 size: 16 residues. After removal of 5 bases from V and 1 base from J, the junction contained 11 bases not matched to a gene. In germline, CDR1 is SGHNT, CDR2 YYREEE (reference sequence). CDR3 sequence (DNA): TGTGCCAGCAGTAGGGCGCCAGCGGGGACCCAAGAGACCCAGTACTTC. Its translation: CASSRAPAGTQETQYF.

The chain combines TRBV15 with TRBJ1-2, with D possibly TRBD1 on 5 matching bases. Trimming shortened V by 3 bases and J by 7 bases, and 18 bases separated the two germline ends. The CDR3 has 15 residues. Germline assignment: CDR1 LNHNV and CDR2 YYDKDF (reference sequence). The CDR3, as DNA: TGTGCCACCAGCAGCCCGGGTCAGGGTTTAAGTGGCTACACCTTC. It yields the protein CATSSPGQGLSGYTF.